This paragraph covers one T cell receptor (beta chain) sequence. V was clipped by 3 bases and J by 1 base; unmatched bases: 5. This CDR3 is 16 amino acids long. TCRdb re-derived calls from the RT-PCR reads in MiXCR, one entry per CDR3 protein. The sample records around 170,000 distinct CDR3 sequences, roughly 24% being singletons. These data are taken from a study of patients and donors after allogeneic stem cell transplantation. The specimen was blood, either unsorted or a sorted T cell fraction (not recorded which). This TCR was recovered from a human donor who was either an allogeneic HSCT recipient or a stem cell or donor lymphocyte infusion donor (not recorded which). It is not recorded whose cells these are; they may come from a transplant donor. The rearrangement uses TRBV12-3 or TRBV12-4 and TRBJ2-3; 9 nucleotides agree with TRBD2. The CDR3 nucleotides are TGTGCCAGCAGTTTCCCCAGCGGGGGGCGCACAGATACGCAGTATTTT. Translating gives CASSFPSGGRTDTQYF.